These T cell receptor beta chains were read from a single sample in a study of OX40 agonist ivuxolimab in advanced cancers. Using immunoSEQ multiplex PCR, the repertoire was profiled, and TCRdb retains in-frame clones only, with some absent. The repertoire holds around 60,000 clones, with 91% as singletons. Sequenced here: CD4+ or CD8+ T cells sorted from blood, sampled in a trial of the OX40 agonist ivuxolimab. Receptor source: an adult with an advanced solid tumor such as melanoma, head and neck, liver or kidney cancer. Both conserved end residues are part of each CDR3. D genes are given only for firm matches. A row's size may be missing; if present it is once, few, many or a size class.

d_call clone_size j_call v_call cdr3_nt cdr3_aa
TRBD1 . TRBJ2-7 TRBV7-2 TGTGCCAGCAGCTTAGGGGGACAGAGCGAGCAGTACTTC CASSLGGQSEQYF
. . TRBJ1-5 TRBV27 TGTGCCAGCAGTTTATTCGGGGGGGTGGGCAATCAGCCCCAGCATTTT CASSLFGGVGNQPQHF
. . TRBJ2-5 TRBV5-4 TGTGCCAGCAGCTTGGCCTCGACGGGTCGGGAGACCCAGTACTTC CASSLASTGRETQYF
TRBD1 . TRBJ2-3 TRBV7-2 TGTGCCAGCTCACGGGACAGCCGCACAGATACGCAGTATTTT CASSRDSRTDTQYF
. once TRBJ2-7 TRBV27 TGTGCCAGCAGTTCCCCCCTCCTGGAGGGTACCTACGAGCAGTACTTC CASSSPLLEGTYEQYF
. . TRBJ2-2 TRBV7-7 TGTGCTAGCAGCTCCGAGACAGTCCCGAACACCGGGGAGCTGTTTTTT CASSSETVPNTGELFF
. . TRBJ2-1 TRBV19 TGTGCCAGTAGTATTGGGCAGGGAGAGGTCTATGAGCAGTTCTTC CASSIGQGEVYEQFF
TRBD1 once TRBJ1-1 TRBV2 TGTGCCAGCAGTGGTCGCCGACAGGGAACGAACACTGAAGCTTTCTTT CASSGRRQGTNTEAFF
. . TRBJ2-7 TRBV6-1 TGTGCCAGCAGTGGTCGGGTAAGCTCCTACGAGCAGTACTTC CASSGRVSSYEQYF
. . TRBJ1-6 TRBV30 TGTGCCTGGAGTAGCAACTATAATTCACCCCTCCACTTT CAWSSNYNSPLHF
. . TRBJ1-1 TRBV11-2 TGTGCCAGCAGCCCTCGTCCTATGAACACTGAAGCTTTCTTT CASSPRPMNTEAFF
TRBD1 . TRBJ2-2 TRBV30 TGTGCCTGGAGTGTGCAGGGGGCCAGCACCGGGGAGCTGTTTTTT CAWSVQGASTGELFF
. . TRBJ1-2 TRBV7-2 TGTGCCAGCAGCTTATATGACAGAAACTATGGCTACACCTTC CASSLYDRNYGYTF
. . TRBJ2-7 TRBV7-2 TGTGCCAGCAGCTTAGGGCCCCGCGGGTTCGACGAGCAGTACTTC CASSLGPRGFDEQYF
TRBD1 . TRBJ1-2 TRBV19 TGTGCCAGTAGTAACGGACAGGGAAACTATGGCTACACCTTC CASSNGQGNYGYTF
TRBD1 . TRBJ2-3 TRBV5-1 TGCGCCAGCAGCTTGACGGACAGGGACGATACGCAGTATTTT CASSLTDRDDTQYF
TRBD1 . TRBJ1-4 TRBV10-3 TGTGCCACCAGGGGGGGGGACGAAAAACTGTTTTTT CATRGGDEKLFF
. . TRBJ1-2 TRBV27 TGTGCCAGCAGTCCCACCCGGGTGACAAGCTATGGCTACACCTTC CASSPTRVTSYGYTF
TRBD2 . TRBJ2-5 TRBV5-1 TGCGCCAGCAGCCAAGGGGACCGGCGGGGGGAGACCCAGTACTTC CASSQGDRRGETQYF
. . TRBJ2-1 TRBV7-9 TGTGCCAGCAGCGTGCGGGGTAGCTCCTACAATGAGCAGTTCTTC CASSVRGSSYNEQFF
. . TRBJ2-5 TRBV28 TGTGCCAGCAGTCAGGACGGTAGGGCGGGGGAGACCCAGTACTTC CASSQDGRAGETQYF
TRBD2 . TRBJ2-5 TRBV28 TGTGCCAGCACCTCCGGGACTAGCGGGAGGGGATTCAGGGAGACCCAGTACTTC CASTSGTSGRGFRETQYF
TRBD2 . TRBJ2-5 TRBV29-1 TGCAGCATTCTAGCGGGAGCAGAGACCCAGTACTTC CSILAGAETQYF
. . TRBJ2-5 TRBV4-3 TGCGCCAGCAGCCAAGATGGAAGGCACCAAGAGACCCAGTACTTC CASSQDGRHQETQYF
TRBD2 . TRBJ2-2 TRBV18 TGTGCCAGCACTGCACTAGCGGGGGATAACACCGGGGAGCTGTTTTTT CASTALAGDNTGELFF
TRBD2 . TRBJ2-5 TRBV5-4 TGTGCCAGCAGCTTCTCGGCTAGCGGGGAGGAGACCCAGTACTTC CASSFSASGEETQYF
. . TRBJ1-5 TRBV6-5 TGTGCCAGCAGACTCGACACCGATCAGCCCCAGCATTTT CASRLDTDQPQHF
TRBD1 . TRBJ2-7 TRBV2 TGTGCCAGCCAGGGGGACTCCTACGAGCAGTACTTC CASQGDSYEQYF
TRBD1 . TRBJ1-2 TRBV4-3 TGCGCCAGCAGCCGAGGGACAGCCGATAAGGGTGGCTACACCTTC CASSRGTADKGGYTF
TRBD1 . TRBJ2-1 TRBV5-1 TGCGCCAGCAGCTTGGGACAGGGAAGCCACAATGAGCAGTTCTTC CASSLGQGSHNEQFF
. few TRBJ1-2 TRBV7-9 TGTGCCAGCAGCCGGGACGGTCTCTATGGCTACACCTTC CASSRDGLYGYTF
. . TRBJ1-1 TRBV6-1 TGTGCCAGCAGTGAAGTTGGGGGGCACACTGAAGCTTTCTTT CASSEVGGHTEAFF
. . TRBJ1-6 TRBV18 TGTGCCAGCTCACCGGGGACATCTTCCTATAATTCACCCCTCCACTTT CASSPGTSSYNSPLHF
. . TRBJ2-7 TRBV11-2 TGTGCCAGCAGCCCTCTTGGGGCTATCCCTACCTACGAGCAGTACTTC CASSPLGAIPTYEQYF
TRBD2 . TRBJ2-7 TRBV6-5 TGTGCCAGCAGTTTCCATGGGACTAGCCCCTACTACGAGCAGTACTTC CASSFHGTSPYYEQYF
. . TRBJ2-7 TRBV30 TGTGCCTGGAATCCACCCGGAGGGCCGTTCTACGAGCAGTACTTC CAWNPPGGPFYEQYF
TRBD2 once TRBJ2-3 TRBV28 TGTGCCAGCAACTGGCGGGAGGGGGGCACAGATACGCAGTATTTT CASNWREGGTDTQYF
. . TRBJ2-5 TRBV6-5 TGTGCCAGCAGTTACTCGGAGGGTGGGACCCAGTACTTC CASSYSEGGTQYF
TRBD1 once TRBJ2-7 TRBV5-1 TGCGCCAGCAGCTCGGGACAGGCGTTGGAGAGGGAGCAGTACTTC CASSSGQALEREQYF
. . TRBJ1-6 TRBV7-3 TGTGCCAGCAGCTTAAACGCGGATTCACCCCTCCACTTT CASSLNADSPLHF
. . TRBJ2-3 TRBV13 TGTGCCAGCAGCTTAAAGAGAGCGAGCACAGATACGCAGTATTTT CASSLKRASTDTQYF
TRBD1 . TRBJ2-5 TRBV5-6 TGTGCCAGCAGCTGGGACAGCCAAGAGACCCAGTACTTC CASSWDSQETQYF
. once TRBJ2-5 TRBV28 TGTGCCAGCAGCCCCTTTGTCGGGGTTGAGACCCAGTACTTC CASSPFVGVETQYF
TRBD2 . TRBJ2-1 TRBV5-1 TGCGCCAGCAGCCAGACCGGACTAGCGGGAATCAATGAGCAGTTCTTC CASSQTGLAGINEQFF